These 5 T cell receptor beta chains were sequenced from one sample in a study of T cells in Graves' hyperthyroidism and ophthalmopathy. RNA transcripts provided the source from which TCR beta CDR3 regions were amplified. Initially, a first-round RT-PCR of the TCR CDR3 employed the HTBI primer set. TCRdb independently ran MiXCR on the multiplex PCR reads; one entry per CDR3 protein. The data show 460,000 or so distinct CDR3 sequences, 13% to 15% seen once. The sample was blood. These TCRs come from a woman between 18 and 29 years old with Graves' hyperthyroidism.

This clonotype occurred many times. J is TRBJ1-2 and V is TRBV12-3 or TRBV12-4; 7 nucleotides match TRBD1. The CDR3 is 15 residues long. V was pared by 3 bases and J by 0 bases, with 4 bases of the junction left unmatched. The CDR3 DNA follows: TGTGCCAGCAGTTTCGACAGGGCAGCTAACTATGGCTACACCTTC. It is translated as CASSFDRAANYGYTF.

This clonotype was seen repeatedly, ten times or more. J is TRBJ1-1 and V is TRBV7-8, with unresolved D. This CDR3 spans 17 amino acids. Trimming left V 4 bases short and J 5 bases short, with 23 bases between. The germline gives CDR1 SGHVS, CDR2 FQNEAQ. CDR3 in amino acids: CASSSRLTDLRRTEAFF. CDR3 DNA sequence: TGTGCCAGCAGCTCAAGACTGACGGACCTTAGGCGGACTGAAGCTTTCTTT.

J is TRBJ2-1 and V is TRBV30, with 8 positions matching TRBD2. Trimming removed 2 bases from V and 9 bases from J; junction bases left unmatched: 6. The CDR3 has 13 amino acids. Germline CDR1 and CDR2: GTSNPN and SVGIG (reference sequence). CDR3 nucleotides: TGTGCCTGGAGTTCCTCGGGAGGGGCTGAGCAGTTCTTC. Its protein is CAWSSSGGAEQFF.

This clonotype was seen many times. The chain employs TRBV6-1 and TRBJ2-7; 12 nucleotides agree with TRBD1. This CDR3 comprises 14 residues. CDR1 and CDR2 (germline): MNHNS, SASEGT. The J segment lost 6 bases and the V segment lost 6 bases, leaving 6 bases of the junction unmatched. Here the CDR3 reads CASSLGQGAIEQYV. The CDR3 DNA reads TGTGCCAGCAGCCTGGGACAGGGGGCCATCGAGCAGTACGTC.

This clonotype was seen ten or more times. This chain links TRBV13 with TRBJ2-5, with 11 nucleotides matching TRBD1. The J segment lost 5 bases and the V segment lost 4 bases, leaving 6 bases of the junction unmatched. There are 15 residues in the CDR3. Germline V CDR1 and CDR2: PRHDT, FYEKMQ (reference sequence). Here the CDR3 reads CASSSGTGGSETQYF. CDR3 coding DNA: TGTGCCAGCAGCTCTGGGACAGGGGGTAGTGAGACCCAGTACTTC.